Listed here is a single T cell receptor beta chain. Patients were excluded for autoimmune disease history or systemic immunosuppression. Generated by immunoSEQ multiplex PCR, the TCRdb table keeps only in-frame clones and is missing some. The sample holds around 69,000 clones, 65% to 90% seen once. Looked up from germline, CDR1 is SGHTS and CDR2 is YDEGEE. CDR3 length: 14 residues. V gave up 3 bases and J gave up 5 bases, with 14 bases separating them. These data come from a study of OX40 agonist ivuxolimab in advanced cancers. Sample: CD4+ or CD8+ T cells sorted from blood, taken in a trial of the OX40 agonist ivuxolimab. This TCR came from an adult with an advanced solid tumor such as melanoma, head and neck, liver or kidney cancer. The V gene is TRBV5-8, the J gene TRBJ1-1; D is perhaps TRBD1 (6 bases). The CDR3 DNA follows: TGTGCCAGCAGCTCGCTGAGGGGGGCAACTGAAGCTTTCTTT. Translation: CASSSLRGATEAFF.